This record looks at one T cell receptor beta chain sequence and its context. Its antigen target is currently unknown. The sample holds no much larger clone one base away, and base qualities are not on file. In Seattle, one collaborating source enrolled patients while the infection was active and tracked those patients longitudinally over the course of disease. Each collaborating institution followed its own protocols to collect whole blood in K2EDTA tubes. For TCRbeta analysis, collaborator samples were shipped as frozen whole blood, as isolated PBMCs, or as DNA extracted from either sample type. V loses 3 bases at its end and J loses 6 bases; junction bases beyond the gene matches: 2. The germline V gene yields KGHSH for CDR1 and LQKENI for CDR2. The CDR3 numbers 12 residues from cysteine through phenylalanine. The retained sequence is limited to the CDR3, 36 bases, with the frame set at the first base.

The immunoSEQ Assay, a bias-controlled multiplex PCR, was used to amplify TCRbeta CDR3 regions from genomic DNA. As for the original processing: The number of nucleated cells in each sample was estimated from the amplification of reference gene primers within the assay. Sequence reads were collapsed and filtered to measure the absolute abundance of every unique TCRbeta CDR3 rearrangement. Productive Simpson clonality was computed per sample as the square root of Simpson's diversity index over productive rearrangements. This immuneACCESS table, as held by TCRdb, lists in-frame sequences with V and J called but not all clones. Of the missing ones, under half trace to an unresolved V gene in checked studies; the others have no known cause. From that table come the V and J calls and clone size; the DNA was used to work out D and trimming. Here the sample has some 130,000 clones; around 89% occur a single time. The leading ten clones occupy around 4.5% of the sample.

This record comes from a study of blood T cell repertoires in COVID-19 (dated by TCRdb to between 2020 and 2021). About the full investigation: Samples from collaborators originated in the United States, Italy and Spain and spanned both the acute and convalescent phases of COVID-19. HLA class I and class II types, where available, came from metadata supplied by the sample provider rather than from assay-based typing. Samples came from the ongoing ImmuneRACE study (first 160 participants) plus 1,254 subjects from 6 global collaborators. The material from the prospective study consisted of cDNA or gDNA derived from T cells, B-cell-depleted T cells, or PBMCs. The repertoires were released in a freely available public database meant as a resource for research on the immune response to SARS-CoV-2. Deeply sampled blood TCRbeta repertoires from subjects exposed to, actively infected with, or recovered from COVID-19 were included in the dataset. A de-identified subject ID, COVID-19 status, age in years and sex were almost always included in the sample metadata.

Study-wide findings and limitations: The quantity of clinical and demographic metadata differed by source and by participant and was supplied without curation.

Source material: peripheral blood. The sequence was collected from a man in his 60s with COVID-19, enrolled during active disease. Recombination connected TRBV18 to TRBJ2-7; 7 nucleotides in the junction match TRBD1. DNA sequence: TGTGCCAGCTCACCCACAGGGGTCGAGCAGTACTTC. This sequence encodes CASSPTGVEQYF.